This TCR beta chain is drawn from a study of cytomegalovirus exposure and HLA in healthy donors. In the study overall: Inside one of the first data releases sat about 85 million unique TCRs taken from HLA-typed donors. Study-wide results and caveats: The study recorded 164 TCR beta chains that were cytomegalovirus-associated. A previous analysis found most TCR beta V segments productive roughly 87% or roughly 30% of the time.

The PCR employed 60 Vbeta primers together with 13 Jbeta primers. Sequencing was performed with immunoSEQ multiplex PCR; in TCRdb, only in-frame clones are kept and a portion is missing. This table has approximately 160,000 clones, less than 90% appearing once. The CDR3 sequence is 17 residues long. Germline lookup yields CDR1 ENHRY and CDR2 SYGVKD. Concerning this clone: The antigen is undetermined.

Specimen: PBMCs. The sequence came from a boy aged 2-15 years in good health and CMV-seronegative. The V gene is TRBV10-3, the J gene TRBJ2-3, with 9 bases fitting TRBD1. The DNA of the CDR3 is TGTGACTCACTCGCGCAATCGGGACAGGGCTGCACAGATACGCAGTATTTT. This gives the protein CDSLAQSGQGCTDTQYF.